The T cell receptor beta chain under discussion was sequenced for a study of regulatory T cells in long-lasting Graves disease (dated by TCRdb to 2020 to 2022). For the study in its entirety: In the newly diagnosed Graves' disease group, patients had been taking antithyroid drugs for less than 3 months. Peripheral blood TCR sequencing and RNA sequencing compared persistent Graves' disease patients with newly diagnosed Graves' disease patients. The study was registered as a clinical trial and conducted in China. TCR sequencing covered around 13 persistent and approximately 20 newly diagnosed Graves' disease patients, some 35 samples in total. On the study overall, not on this receptor specifically: Persistent Graves' disease patients showed lower TCR Shannon entropy and fewer highly expanded clones than newly diagnosed patients, suggesting clonal expansion. The study examined only peripheral blood because the primary lesion, thyroid tissue, could not be accessed. Sequencing and analysis were limited to the TCR beta chain. Persistent disease showed preferential use of TRBV28, TRBJ1-2 and TRBJ2-5, whereas newly diagnosed disease favored TRBV20-1 and TRBJ2-1. The small sample size was acknowledged by the authors as a limitation that may reduce accuracy. More public clonotypes were shared among persistent patients (around 3,000) than among newly diagnosed patients (roughly 1,000).

The library was built by means of multiplex PCR. Sequencing was performed on an Illumina HiSeq 4000. To build TCR beta libraries, CDR3 regions were amplified by Arm-PCR using iRepertoire HTBI primers. Gel purification was performed on PCR products prior to sequencing. The original methods were these. Gene usage analysis of CDR3 amino acid clonotypes relied on the roughly 64 TRBV and 15 or so TRBJ segments identified across samples. COPE and FqMerger were used to merge filtered high-quality paired reads into contigs. BLAST was used to align contigs to IMGT TRBV, TRBD and TRBJ reference genes, and CDR3 was defined according to IMGT. Any clonotype with a frequency above 0.1% was classified as a highly expanded clone. Shannon entropy served as the measure of repertoire diversity, while the Gini coefficient captured V-J evenness. A clonotype was considered public if more than one individual shared it. Using fastp trimming at Q25 and MiXCR clonotype assembly, TCRdb reanalyzed the public sequencing data and kept in-frame beta chains. Records with the same CDR3 protein are collapsed into one entry carrying the most frequent genes and DNA. The V and J calls and clone size come from TCRdb's table, not from the authors' own analysis. This sample gives 350,000 to 450,000 distinct CDR3 sequences in total; just under 15% of them show up just once. The biggest ten clones account for approximately 15% of the sample.

According to the germline V gene, CDR1 reads MNHNS and CDR2 reads SASEGT. The CDR3 has 13 amino acids, counting the end cysteine and phenylalanine. Left in the record is the CDR3 DNA by itself, 39 bases read in frame from the first base. Cut back by 4 bases and 1 base, the V and J ends lie 7 bases apart. Concerning this clonotype itself: This receptor's antigen is unknown. This may come from a read error, since a much larger clone is one base off.

According to the study, the label for this sample's time point signals: newly diagnosed GD, antithyroid drugs for less than 3 months. For both TCR sequencing and RNA sequencing, RNA was extracted from PBMCs using TRIzol. Graves' disease was diagnosed according to American Thyroid Association guidelines. The patients came from an endocrinology department in Xi'an, China. From each patient, around 9 milliliters of peripheral blood was collected into an EDTA anticoagulant tube. Ficoll Paque Plus density gradient separation was used to isolate PBMCs, and no further T cell sorting was performed. An Agilent 2100 Bioanalyzer and agarose gel were used to check RNA quality, and a NanoDrop 2000 was used to measure RNA concentration. These same data were also listed under a study on T cells in Graves' hyperthyroidism and ophthalmopathy. The other study reports the following: Stable Graves' hyperthyroidism was defined as the absence of progression to ophthalmopathy over 18 months of follow-up. Hyperthyroidism patients were aged 18 to 65 years and newly diagnosed, with disease duration of less than 2 months. Any patient with an uncontrolled infection, another autoimmune disease, pregnancy or lactation was excluded. Diagnoses were established on the basis of clinical symptoms, serum thyroxine and TRAb, thyroid ultrasound, and orbital computed tomography. The first round of RT-PCR for the TCR CDR3 was performed with the HTBI primer set and the Qiagen OneStep RT-PCR kit. Most expanded thyroid clonotypes (frequency above 0.001) were also detected in blood, suggesting blood repertoires may reflect thyroid immune responses. A 13 V-J signature model separated ophthalmopathy from stable hyperthyroidism, with just over 85% sensitivity and 81% to 83% specificity in cross-validation and 80%/75% in testing. In validation, the model predicted progression to ophthalmopathy a median of about 6 months before onset, with about 67% sensitivity and nearly 75% specificity. A discovery cohort of about 96 patients, approximately 45 with Graves' ophthalmopathy and 55 to 65 with stable Graves' hyperthyroidism, was used to find distinguishing TCR V-J signatures. Whether ophthalmopathy could be predicted prospectively was tested in an independent validation cohort made up of 18 to 20 hyperthyroidism patients plus 17 patients who later progressed to ophthalmopathy. For training and testing, the 100 or so patients in the discovery cohort were randomly divided in a 7:3 ratio. The study also compared thyroid tissue and blood T-cell repertoires from roughly 6 Graves' hyperthyroidism patients. Following sampling, methimazole starting at 30 mg daily was given to hyperthyroidism patients, and high-dose intravenous methylprednisolone was given to ophthalmopathy patients. Libraries were constructed in a second round of multiplex PCR, after which size selection and purification were performed. The libraries were sequenced on an Illumina HiSeq2000 using paired-end 100 bp reads. Raw data were processed with SOAPnuke, discarding reads with adapters, uncalled bases, mean Phred below 15, or no exact constant-primer or identifier match. High-quality paired reads were merged using COPE v1.2.5, and each unique nucleotide sequence was defined as a clonotype. MiTCR v1.1 was used to align clonotypes to the IMGT TRBV, TRBD and TRBJ reference segments. Only V-J combinations with frequency above 0.0001, covering 99.2% of repertoires, were analysed. The TCS score was defined as the ratio of F50 (clonal expansion) to E x V (chaos), calculated using BLOSUM62-based TCRdist between CDR3 peptides within each V-J. Welch's t-statistics and random forest reduced fewer than 550 V-J features to fewer than 15, which were used in a naive Bayes classifier (R e1071). Sample size was not statistically predetermined, and investigators were not blinded to group allocation. According to the paper, TCR Vbeta CDR3 sequencing was carried out on more than 120 peripheral blood samples, which came from fewer than 50 ophthalmopathy, around 74 hyperthyroidism and approximately 17 progressor patients.

This chain joins TRBV6-1 to TRBJ1-1; TRBD1 could be the D gene, as 5 bases match. Sequencing was performed on peripheral blood mononuclear cells (PBMCs), taken at new diagnosis, from a patient treated with antithyroid drugs. The clonotype originates from a woman aged 30 to 39 with Graves disease. Donor details come from another sample of the same person, matched by shared clones. The DNA is TGTGCCAGCAGTGGGGGCCCGAACACTGAAGCTTTCTTT. This codes for CASSGGPNTEAFF.